This T cell receptor beta chain was sequenced during a study of siplizumab effects on memory and regulatory T cells. This CDR3 spans 17 amino acids. CDR1 and CDR2 from the germline V gene are LNHNV and YYDKDF (reference sequence). The V and J ends lost 0 bases and 1 base respectively, with 14 bases between them. Some clones are missing from TCRdb's copy, which holds only in-frame ones; the method was immunoSEQ multiplex PCR. The sample shows just over 60,000 clones, roughly 85% of them seen only once. The V gene is TRBV15, the J gene TRBJ2-3; D might be TRBD1 or TRBD2, each matching 6 bases. The origin of this receptor is a human donor in good health. Material: memory CD4+ T cells sorted from blood. CDR3 protein: CATSRDIAGGGTDTQYF. CDR3 in DNA: TGTGCCACCAGCAGAGACATAGCCGGGGGCGGCACAGATACGCAGTATTTT.